This T cell receptor (beta chain) comes out of a study of cytomegalovirus exposure and HLA in healthy donors. Study-wide findings and caveats: Cytomegalovirus-associated TCR beta chains were listed, numbering around 150. As a later analysis showed, a missense DCLRE1C variant was linked to trimming of TCR beta V- and J-genes. Earlier results showed most TCR beta V segments being productive about 90% or about 30% of the time.

The PCR employed 60 Vbeta primers together with 13 Jbeta primers. The data were produced by immunoSEQ multiplex PCR, yet TCRdb's version contains in-frame clones alone and is incomplete. The sample includes approximately 170,000 clones, under 70% of them seen just once. Concerning this clone itself: Its antigen remains unknown.

Donors likely had unrecorded immune exposures despite being nominally healthy when sampled. V lost 7 bases and J lost 1; bases outside the gene matches: 11. The germline V gene encodes CDR1 SGHRS and CDR2 YFSETQ. The CDR3 spans 18 residues. The TCR comes from a woman aged 40 to 55 in good health and CMV-seropositive. Sequences were obtained from PBMCs. The chain joins TRBV5-1 to TRBJ2-2, with TRBD2 matching 12 bases. The CDR3 DNA follows: TGCGCCAGCTCCACCGGGACTAGCGGGTTTGTGAACACCGGGGAGCTGTTTTTT. Translating gives CASSTGTSGFVNTGELFF. The full variable domain, with the rest looked up from reference TRBV5-1 and TRBJ2-2, is KAGVTQTPRYLIKTRGQQVTLSCSPISGHRSVSWYQQTPGQGLQFLFEYFSETQRNKGNFPGRFSGRQFSNSRSEMNVSTLELGDSALYLCASSTGTSGFVNTGELFFGEGSRLTVL.